Listed here is a single T cell receptor beta chain. Profiled with immunoSEQ multiplex PCR; TCRdb holds only in-frame clones, not every one. The sample has roughly 100,000 clones, almost 95% seen once. Trimming left V 2 bases short and J 0 bases short, with 9 bases between. Germline V gene lookup returns CDR1 SNHLY and CDR2 FYNNEI. The CDR3 extends over 15 amino acids. The data originate from a study of T cell changes during pregnancy in multiple sclerosis. The sequences come from peripheral blood, collected after pregnancy. The gene calls are TRBV2 and TRBJ2-3; a weak D match, TRBD2 (6 bases). This clonotype was obtained from a female donor with multiple sclerosis, enrolled in a pregnancy study. CDR3 sequence (DNA): TGTGCCAGCAGTGAAATGGGGACTAGCACAGATACGCAGTATTTT. Residues: CASSEMGTSTDTQYF. The whole variable domain, filled in from reference TRBV2 and TRBJ2-3, reads EPEVTQTPSHQVTQMGQEVILRCVPISNHLYFYWYRQILGQKVEFLVSFYNNEISEKSEIFDDQFSVERPDGSNFTLKIRSTKLEDSAMYFCASSEMGTSTDTQYFGPGTRLTVL.